Below, 17 T cell receptor beta chains from the same sample are listed, as sequenced in a study of shared clonotypes between healthy human individuals (dated by TCRdb to 2018 to 2020). Library construction relied on the immunoSEQ multiplex PCR assay. Not all clones reach the TCRdb copy of this immuneACCESS table, which keeps in-frame sequences only. Checked studies attribute under half of the gap to unresolved V genes and leave the rest unexplained. The sample includes some 2,500,000 clones, with 85% to 95% observed a single time. Roughly 0.34% of the sample is held by the ten biggest clonotypes. Sequences were obtained from naive CD4+ T cells from PBMCs. The cell subset or site label corresponds to: CD45RA+ positively selected. The receptors originated from a man aged 18 to 30 in good health. Some clones in this sample may be carry-over from other donors' samples.

Turning to this clone: This specimen includes other DNA sequences encoding the same CDR3. The chain has TRBV18 and TRBJ2-1, with D maybe TRBD1 (5 bases). Germline CDR1 and CDR2: KGHSH and LQKENI. V lost 1 base and J 3 bases, leaving 7 bases between the germline ends. This CDR3 comprises 14 residues. CDR3 protein: CASSPRGLYNEQFF. In nucleotides, the CDR3 is TGTGCCAGCTCACCACGGGGCCTCTACAATGAGCAGTTCTTC.

Notes on this clone: Other DNA sequences in this sample translate to the same CDR3. This chain links TRBV5-1 with TRBJ1-5, with a weak D call TRBD1 (5 bases). Germline assignment: CDR1 SGHRS and CDR2 YFSETQ. V was shortened by 0 bases and J by 3 bases, with 10 bases between the two germline ends. This CDR3 spans 15 amino acids. CDR3 coding DNA: TGCGCCAGCAGCTTGGGGGGAGGGGTCAATCAGCCCCAGCATTTT. This encodes CASSLGGGVNQPQHF.

This chain joins TRBV7-2 and TRBJ2-7, with 8 bases lining up with TRBD1. CDR3 length: 17 residues. CDR1 SGHTA and CDR2 FQGNSA come from the germline V gene. The V gene end was trimmed by 1 base and the J gene end by 2 bases; junction bases not matched to a gene: 10. The CDR3, as DNA: TGTGCCAGCAGCTTAGGACAGGGGCTCGGTGGTGCCTACGAGCAGTACTTC. It codes for CASSLGQGLGGAYEQYF. Full variable domain (remainder filled in from reference TRBV7-2 and TRBJ2-7): GAGVSQSPSNKVTEKGKDVELRCDPISGHTALYWYRQSLGQGLEFLIYFQGNSAPDKSGLPSDRFSAERTGGSVSTLTIQRTQQEDSAVYLCASSLGQGLGGAYEQYFGPGTRLTVT.

With regard to this clone: Other DNA sequences within the sample encode an identical CDR3. The CDR3, as DNA: TGCGCCAGCAGCCCCGGGACAGGCAATTCACCCCTCCACTTT. It codes for CASSPGTGNSPLHF. The V and J genes are TRBV5-1 and TRBJ1-6; 8 positions agree with TRBD1. This CDR3 comprises 14 residues. Trimming at V came to 4 bases and at J to 7 bases, leaving 4 bases not matched to a gene. Germline CDR1 reads SGHRS; CDR2 reads YFSETQ. The whole variable domain, remainder taken from reference TRBV5-1 and TRBJ1-6, is KAGVTQTPRYLIKTRGQQVTLSCSPISGHRSVSWYQQTPGQGLQFLFEYFSETQRNKGNFPGRFSGRQFSNSRSEMNVSTLELGDSALYLCASSPGTGNSPLHFGNGTRLTVT.

The gene calls are TRBV6-1 and TRBJ2-1; D is possibly TRBD1 or TRBD2 (5 bases each). In germline, CDR1 is MNHNS, CDR2 SASEGT. The V and J ends lost 4 bases and 8 bases respectively, with 12 bases between them. The CDR3 spans 13 residues. CDR3 in amino acids: CASSGDRGDEQFF. CDR3 DNA sequence: TGTGCCAGCAGTGGTGATAGGGGAGATGAGCAGTTCTTC.

The chain uses TRBV6-5 and TRBJ1-2; weak D call: TRBD1 (5 bases). CDR3 length equals 14 residues. Trimming shortened V by 2 bases and J by 8 bases, and 15 bases separated the two germline ends. Germline lookup yields CDR1 MNHEY and CDR2 SVGAGI. The CDR3 DNA follows: TGTGCCAGCAGTTACGTCGGGGGTTATGAGGGCTACACCTTC. Its protein is CASSYVGGYEGYTF.

V gene TRBV18 combines with J gene TRBJ1-2; the D is unclear. V was clipped by 3 bases and J by 4 bases, with 9 bases between them. This CDR3 has 13 residues. The germline CDR1 and CDR2 sequences are KGHSH and LQKENI. Here the CDR3 reads CASSPEPGYGYTF. The CDR3 DNA reads as TGTGCCAGCTCACCGGAGCCGGGCTATGGCTACACCTTC. The entire variable domain, with the rest obtained from reference TRBV18 and TRBJ1-2, is as follows: NAGVMQNPRHLVRRRGQEARLRCSPMKGHSHVYWYRQLPEEGLKFMVYLQKENIIDESGMPKERFSAEFPKEGPSILRIQQVVRGDSAAYFCASSPEPGYGYTFGSGTRLTVV.

This clone was counted a single time. The rearrangement joins TRBV28 to TRBJ1-5, with 11 bases matching TRBD1. Germline V gives CDR1 MDHEN, CDR2 SYDVKM. The CDR3 is 13 amino acids. J was trimmed by 4 bases and V by 8 bases; bases with no gene match: 1. As DNA, the CDR3 is TGTGCCAGCCGGGACAGGGGGAATCAGCCCCAGCATTTT. This translates into CASRDRGNQPQHF.

This chain uses TRBV5-1 with TRBJ2-3; D possibly corresponds to TRBD2 (6 bases). Germline V CDR1 and CDR2: SGHRS, YFSETQ. V was cut by 4 bases and J by 1 base, with 16 bases left in between. This CDR3 spans 16 amino acids. CDR3 amino acids: CASSPPSGVGTDTQYF. CDR3 DNA: TGCGCCAGCAGCCCCCCCTCGGGAGTTGGCACAGATACGCAGTATTTT.

This clone was found a few times. The chain links TRBV27 to TRBJ1-2; weak D call: TRBD1 (6 bases). The CDR3 has 14 amino acids. Between the trimmed V and J ends, which lost 6 bases and 8 bases, there was a span of 19 bases. Germline V gives CDR1 MNHEY, CDR2 SMNVEV (reference sequence). The CDR3 DNA reads TGTGCCAGCAGGATGATACAGGGCGAAGGCGGCTACACCTTC. Translating gives CASRMIQGEGGYTF.

The chain carries TRBV28 and TRBJ2-6; no clear D. Germline CDR1 is MDHEN and CDR2 is SYDVKM. CDR3 length: 13 amino acids. V was pared by 6 bases and J by 0 bases, with 3 bases between. CDR3 in DNA: TGTGCCAGCAGGGCCTCTGGGGCCAACGTCCTGACTTTC. It specifies CASRASGANVLTF.

This clone appeared a single time. This rearrangement joins TRBV7-3 to TRBJ1-5; D gene uncertain. Germline V gene lookup returns CDR1 SGHTA and CDR2 FQGTGA. This CDR3 contains 12 residues. V was clipped by 4 bases and J by 8 bases, with 9 bases between them. Here the CDR3 reads CASSSPGKPQHF. Written as DNA, the CDR3 is TGTGCCAGCAGCTCCCCCGGGAAGCCCCAGCATTTT. Looking up the rest from reference TRBV7-3 and TRBJ1-5 gives the full variable domain: GAGVSQTPSNKVTEKGKYVELRCDPISGHTALYWYRQSLGQGPEFLIYFQGTGAADDSGLPNDRFFAVRPEGSVSTLKIQRTERGDSAVYLCASSSPGKPQHFGDGTRLSIL.

This chain links TRBV4-3 with TRBJ2-3, with unresolved D. CDR3 length: 15 residues. Germline CDR1 is LGHNA and CDR2 is YSLEER. Trimming stripped 0 bases from V and 0 bases from J, with 7 bases between. The CDR3 DNA follows: TGCGCCAGCAGCCAAGATAGCAGGAGCACAGATACGCAGTATTTT. Its protein product is CASSQDSRSTDTQYF.

V is TRBV28 and J is TRBJ2-7; tentatively, D is TRBD1 (6 bases). V was shortened by 4 bases and J by 0 bases, with 19 bases between the two germline ends. The CDR3 has 17 amino acids. CDR1 is MDHEN, CDR2 SYDVKM, per germline. This chain's CDR3 is CASSSHPTGRSSYEQYF. The CDR3 bases are TGTGCCAGCAGTTCCCACCCGACAGGCCGGAGCTCCTACGAGCAGTACTTC.

Comment on this clone: This sample also contains other DNA sequences that code for the same CDR3. The chain joins TRBV10-3 to TRBJ2-7; D uncertain. Trimming took off 6 bases at V and 4 bases at J, with 7 bases between the two ends. The length of the CDR3 is 11 residues. The germline CDR1 and CDR2 sequences are ENHRY and SYGVKD. The CDR3 DNA is TGTGCCATCAGCGGGCTGTACGAGCAGTACTTC. Amino acids: CAISGLYEQYF.

The CDR3 coding sequence is TGCGCCAGCAGCTTGGCTTCACCGGAGGAGCAGTACTTC. This codes for CASSLASPEEQYF. The genes are TRBV5-1 and TRBJ2-7; the D is unclear. The CDR3 has 13 amino acids. Germline CDR1 and CDR2: SGHRS and YFSETQ. Trimming took off 0 bases at V and 7 bases at J, with 11 bases between the two ends.

This clone appeared once. The chain joins TRBV18 to TRBJ2-4; D is unresolved. V was pared by 3 bases and J by 0 bases, with 9 bases between. Germline loops: CDR1 KGHSH, CDR2 LQKENI. The CDR3 consists of 15 residues. The CDR3 DNA follows: TGTGCCAGCTCACCGGTGGACGTAGCCAAAAACATTCAGTACTTC. Residues: CASSPVDVAKNIQYF. Full variable domain (missing parts from reference TRBV18 and TRBJ2-4): NAGVMQNPRHLVRRRGQEARLRCSPMKGHSHVYWYRQLPEEGLKFMVYLQKENIIDESGMPKERFSAEFPKEGPSILRIQQVVRGDSAAYFCASSPVDVAKNIQYFGAGTRLSVL.